These 27 T cell receptor beta chains originate from one sample sequenced in a study of Ad26.COV2.S vaccination and SARS-CoV-2 variants (dated by TCRdb to 2020 to 2022). The library was prepared using the immunoSEQ multiplex PCR assay. TCRdb stores this immuneACCESS table with in-frame sequences only. Part of the clones is absent; in the studies checked, under half of the shortfall reflects unresolved V genes, and no reason is known for the rest. The table for this sample lists about 410,000 clones; around nine tenths of them were counted only once. Under 2% of the sample rests with the top ten. This specimen's treatment or condition label, per the study, means: some 20 received Ad26.COV2.S at low or high dose, single or two shots; 5 received placebo; per-sample allocation not given. Repertoires of vaccine and placebo recipients were sequenced from samples taken on day 63 after the first injection.

Sequencing used peripheral blood, obtained in a trial of Ad26.COV2.S vaccine versus placebo. All receptors derive from a person between 18 and 65 years old who received the Ad26.COV2.S COVID-19 vaccine or a placebo.

This chain joins TRBV24-1 and TRBJ2-1, with TRBD1 matching over 11 bases. The CDR3 spans 15 residues. CDR1 is KGHDR, CDR2 SFDVKD, per germline. The ends lost 4 bases at V and 10 bases at J; junction bases unmatched: 8. DNA for the CDR3: TGTGCCACCAGTGACCCCGGGACAGGGGGAAACGAGCAGTTCTTC. It translates to CATSDPGTGGNEQFF.

The chain combines TRBV15 with TRBJ2-5; D uncertain. V dropped 0 bases and J dropped 3 bases, with 8 bases sitting between them. The CDR3 has 14 amino acids. Germline values: CDR1 LNHNV, CDR2 YYDKDF (reference sequence). CDR3 sequence: CATSRDSGKETQYF. The CDR3 DNA reads as TGTGCCACCAGCAGAGATTCGGGTAAAGAGACCCAGTACTTC.

This chain uses TRBV7-8 with TRBJ1-1; D remains unclear. Germline V CDR1 and CDR2: SGHVS, FQNEAQ. This CDR3 spans 14 amino acids. V shed 3 bases and J shed 4 bases, with 12 bases lying between them. The CDR3 bases are TGTGCCAGCAGCTTGGGCGCCGGTGGCACTGAAGCTTTCTTT. It is translated as CASSLGAGGTEAFF.

DNA for the CDR3: TGTGCCAGCAGCTTAGTGTGGTTAGCGGGCCCTTACAATGAGCAGTTCTTC. Its protein is CASSLVWLAGPYNEQFF. J is TRBJ2-1 and V is TRBV11-2; 7 bases fit TRBD2. Unmatched junction bases numbered 10, after V lost 1 base and J lost 4 bases. CDR3 length: 17 amino acids. CDR1 and CDR2 (germline): SGHAT, FQNNGV.

The rearrangement joins TRBV10-3 to TRBJ1-2, with 7 bases lining up with TRBD1. V gave up 0 bases and J gave up 2 bases; unmatched junction bases: 6. CDR3 length equals 16 residues. Germline loops: CDR1 ENHRY, CDR2 SYGVKD. The CDR3 coding sequence is TGTGCCATCAGTGAGTCAGAGGGGGCGGGGAACTATGGCTACACCTTC. As protein: CAISESEGAGNYGYTF.

V gene TRBV10-3 combines with J gene TRBJ2-2, with D possibly being TRBD1 or TRBD2 (5 bases each). V lost 6 bases to trimming and J lost 5 bases, with 13 bases between them. The CDR3 runs to 14 residues. CDR1 is ENHRY, CDR2 SYGVKD, per germline. CDR3 nucleotide sequence: TGTGCCATCAGGGGGACGGTTAGGACCGGGGAGCTGTTTTTT. Translation: CAIRGTVRTGELFF.

The CDR3, as DNA: TGTGCCAGCAGCTTACGGGCCGGGATTAGCTCCTACGAGCAGTACTTC. It encodes CASSLRAGISSYEQYF. The V and J genes are TRBV7-8 and TRBJ2-7, with D maybe TRBD2 (5 bases). The CDR3 totals 16 residues. The germline gives CDR1 SGHVS, CDR2 FQNEAQ. Trimming removed 2 bases at V and 0 bases at J, with 14 bases between.

V usage is TRBV5-6 and J usage is TRBJ1-1; D ambiguous. This CDR3 is 13 amino acids long. CDR1 SGHDT and CDR2 YYEEEE come from the germline V gene. Trimming stripped 2 bases from V and 1 base from J, with 6 bases between. Here the CDR3 DNA reads TGTGCCAGCAGCTTTTACCGGAACACTGAAGCTTTCTTT. It is translated as CASSFYRNTEAFF.

V usage is TRBV7-8 and J usage is TRBJ2-5; D unresolved. The V end was cut by 3 bases, the J end by 2 bases, with 13 bases between. Germline values: CDR1 SGHVS, CDR2 FQNEAQ. This CDR3 is built from 15 residues. The CDR3 coding sequence is TGTGCCAGCAGCTTGGAGACCGGGTCTCAAGAGACCCAGTACTTC. It translates to CASSLETGSQETQYF.

The genes are TRBV5-1 and TRBJ1-2; D is unclear. Trimming left V 3 bases short and J 0 bases short, with 6 bases between. CDR1 and CDR2 (germline): SGHRS, YFSETQ. The CDR3 totals 13 residues. The CDR3 nucleotides are TGCGCCAGCAGCTCCGGGCCTAACTATGGCTACACCTTC. Protein product: CASSSGPNYGYTF.

V usage is TRBV28 and J usage is TRBJ2-7; either TRBD1 or TRBD2 may supply D (5 bases each). V gave up 6 bases and J gave up 6 bases, with 18 bases separating them. The CDR3 is 14 residues long. The V gene's germline CDR1 is MDHEN and CDR2 SYDVKM. In DNA, the CDR3 is TGTGCCAGCAGACACCAAGGGACCCTTCTCGAGCAGTACTTC. It specifies CASRHQGTLLEQYF.

The V call is TRBV11-3, the J call TRBJ1-1; D is unclear. The CDR3 sequence is 15 residues long. Germline CDR1 SGHNT, CDR2 YENEEA. The V end was cut by 5 bases, the J end by 6 bases, with 19 bases between. CDR3 residues: CASSLGNAGYSEAFF. CDR3 coding DNA: TGTGCCAGCAGCCTCGGAAACGCCGGGTACTCTGAAGCTTTCTTT.

The genes are TRBV11-1 and TRBJ2-7; TRBD1 agrees at 8 bases. Per the germline V gene, CDR1 is SGHAT and CDR2 is FQDESV (reference sequence). Trimming took 5 bases from V and 3 from J; bases not matched to a gene: 12. The CDR3 loop spans 16 amino acids. The CDR3 DNA reads as TGTGCCAGCAGCCTACGCCTGGACAGGGTCAACTACGAGCAGTACTTC. This encodes CASSLRLDRVNYEQYF.

The CDR3 DNA is TGCAGCGTTGAAGAGGGTACGGTTTACGAGCAGTACTTC. Amino acids: CSVEEGTVYEQYF. The genes are TRBV29-1 and TRBJ2-7; D remains ambiguous. V gave up 0 bases and J gave up 4 bases, with 10 bases separating them. The CDR3 has 13 amino acids. Germline V CDR1 and CDR2: SQVTM, ANQGSEA.

This chain uses TRBV4-1 with TRBJ1-2, with 8 bases that match TRBD1. This CDR3 is 16 amino acids long. V dropped 3 bases and J dropped 7; count of bases not matched to a gene: 13. Per the germline V gene, CDR1 is MGHRA and CDR2 is YSYEKL. In nucleotides, the CDR3 is TGCGCCAGCAGCCAGACCATCGGACAGGGTTTAGGTGGCTACACCTTC. It yields the protein CASSQTIGQGLGGYTF.

The rearrangement uses TRBV5-6 and TRBJ1-6; TRBD1 agrees at 7 bases. The germline V gene has CDR1 SGHDT and CDR2 YYEEEE. This CDR3 is 15 amino acids long. J gave up 7 bases and V 5 bases, and 9 bases lay outside the gene matches. The CDR3: CASSRQGRGNSPLHF. In DNA, the CDR3 is TGTGCCAGCAGTCGACAGGGACGTGGAAATTCACCCCTCCACTTT.

V and J are TRBV5-1 and TRBJ2-7; no definite D call. Per germline, CDR1 SGHRS and CDR2 YFSETQ. CDR3 length: 15 amino acids. V was trimmed by 7 bases and J by 2 bases, leaving 19 bases between them. The CDR3 region has the DNA TGCGCCAGCTCGGCCGAACTCGACGGCCCCTACGAGCAGTACTTC. Protein product: CASSAELDGPYEQYF.

The rearrangement uses TRBV7-8 and TRBJ2-3, with D possibly TRBD1 on 5 matching bases. Germline values: CDR1 SGHVS, CDR2 FQNEAQ. V was pared by 2 bases and J by 0 bases, with 9 bases between. The CDR3 is 15 amino acids. CDR3 DNA: TGTGCCAGCAGCTTAAGGCAGGGCAGCACAGATACGCAGTATTTT. This translates into CASSLRQGSTDTQYF.

This chain links TRBV28 with TRBJ2-1, with a weak D call TRBD2 (6 bases). V lost 6 bases, J lost 0 bases, and 12 bases lay in between. Germline CDR1 is MDHEN and CDR2 is SYDVKM. CDR3 length equals 15 residues. CDR3 protein: CASRLEGSSYNEQFF. The CDR3 bases are TGTGCCAGCAGACTGGAGGGGAGCTCCTACAATGAGCAGTTCTTC.

V usage is TRBV30 and J usage is TRBJ2-1; D is perhaps TRBD2 (5 bases). CDR1 is GTSNPN, CDR2 SVGIG, per germline (reference sequence). Trimming took 3 bases from V and 7 from J, leaving 10 bases between them. The CDR3 totals 12 residues. The CDR3 loop is CAWSGEINEQFF. CDR3 sequence (DNA): TGTGCCTGGAGCGGGGAGATTAATGAGCAGTTCTTC.

The chain has TRBV9 and TRBJ2-1; 7 bases align to TRBD2. Germline loops: CDR1 SGDLS, CDR2 YYNGEE. The J segment lost 5 bases and the V segment lost 1 base, leaving 12 bases of the junction unmatched. This CDR3 region has 17 residues. The CDR3 is CASSVRSGGDYNNEQFF. The CDR3 coding sequence is TGTGCCAGCAGCGTACGGTCTGGGGGGGACTACAACAATGAGCAGTTCTTC.

The gene calls are TRBV15 and TRBJ2-3, with 14 bases identical to TRBD2. Germline V gives CDR1 LNHNV, CDR2 YYDKDF (reference sequence). The V gene end was trimmed by 4 bases and the J gene end by 6 bases; junction bases not matched to a gene: 6. The CDR3 is 16 amino acids. The CDR3 sequence: CATSKTSGRAGDTQYF. The CDR3 nucleotides read TGTGCCACCAGCAAGACTAGCGGGAGGGCCGGGGATACGCAGTATTTT.

The rearrangement links TRBV28 to TRBJ1-5; 9 positions match TRBD1. Germline CDR1 MDHEN, CDR2 SYDVKM. The CDR3 is 15 amino acids. The V segment lost 6 bases and the J segment 3 bases; nucleotides outside the gene matches: 6. CDR3 sequence (DNA): TGTGCCAGCAGCGCCGGGACAGGGAACAATCAGCCCCAGCATTTT. This gives the protein CASSAGTGNNQPQHF.

The genes are TRBV6-2 or TRBV6-3 and TRBJ1-1; D is possibly TRBD1 (6 bases). The germline gives CDR1 MNHEY, CDR2 SVGEGT. CDR3 length equals 12 residues. The germline V and J ends were trimmed by 5 bases and 5 bases, with 9 bases remaining between them. The CDR3 loop reads CASSTQGTEAFF. As DNA, the CDR3 is TGTGCCAGCAGTACACAGGGAACTGAAGCTTTCTTT.

This clone was observed a few times. J is TRBJ1-6 and V is TRBV27; D gene ambiguous. Trimming took 4 bases from V and 10 from J, leaving 8 bases between them. The length of the CDR3 is 12 residues. Germline-derived CDR1 and CDR2 are MNHEY and SMNVEV (reference sequence). The CDR3 reads CASSSLGSPLHF. As DNA, the CDR3 is TGTGCCAGCAGTTCCCTAGGGTCACCCCTCCACTTT.

The chain uses TRBV7-2 and TRBJ2-5; D call uncertain. Germline V CDR1 and CDR2: SGHTA, FQGNSA. There are 16 residues in the CDR3. Between the trimmed V and J ends, which lost 5 bases and 2 bases, there was a span of 18 bases. This CDR3 reads CASSTSLAMGQETQYF. The CDR3 nucleotides read TGTGCCAGCAGCACCTCACTGGCCATGGGTCAAGAGACCCAGTACTTC.

The chain combines TRBV28 with TRBJ1-4; TRBD1 agrees at 7 bases. The CDR3 loop spans 13 amino acids. CDR1 is MDHEN, CDR2 SYDVKM, per germline. Trimming removed 7 bases from V and 2 bases from J; junction bases left unmatched: 1. CDR3 sequence: CASTGQTNEKLFF. The DNA for the CDR3 is TGTGCCAGCACGGGACAGACTAATGAAAAACTGTTTTTT.